What follows are 15 T cell receptor beta chains derived from one specimen sequenced in a study of T cells in Graves' hyperthyroidism and ophthalmopathy. Amplification of TCR beta CDR3 regions was performed using RNA transcripts as template. TCR CDR3 regions were first amplified by RT-PCR with HTBI primers. TCRdb re-called the multiplex PCR reads with MiXCR, one entry per CDR3 protein. The repertoire consists of about 400,000 distinct CDR3 sequences, with 11% to 15% occurring once and the leading ten covering approximately 29%. Sample: blood. Source of these receptors: a man aged 50-59 years with Graves' ophthalmopathy.

Notes on this clonotype: This may stem from a read error, because a much larger clone lies one nucleotide away. The chain joins TRBV20-1 to TRBJ2-1, with 10 bases that match TRBD2. This CDR3 is 15 amino acids long. V was clipped by 6 bases and J by 5 bases; unmatched bases: 10. CDR1 and CDR2 from the germline V gene are DFQATT and SNEGSKA (reference sequence). The CDR3: CSANKLAGHHNEQFF. The CDR3 bases are TGCAGTGCAAATAAACTAGCGGGACACCACAATGAGCAGTTCTTC.

V is TRBV7-9 and J is TRBJ2-1, with 12 bases identical to TRBD2. With V trimmed by 5 bases and J by 3 bases, 11 bases remained unmatched. This CDR3 is built from 18 residues. The germline V gene encodes CDR1 SEHNR and CDR2 FQNEAQ (reference sequence). CDR3 bases: TGTGCCAGCAGCGCCAGGGCTAGCGGGAGGGCGGACTACAATGAGCAGTTCTTC. Residues: CASSARASGRADYNEQFF.

Ten or more counts support this clonotype. The V call is TRBV11-3, the J call TRBJ2-2; no clear D. V gave up 5 bases and J gave up 1 base, with 11 bases separating them. The CDR3 is made up of 15 amino acids. CDR1 and CDR2 (germline): SGHNT, YENEEA. The DNA for the CDR3 is TGTGCCAGCAGCCCCCTTAGCAGGAACACCGGGGAGCTGTTTTTT. Translating it yields CASSPLSRNTGELFF.

This clonotype was seen a few times. The genes are TRBV29-1 and TRBJ1-2; 12 positions agree with TRBD1. Germline trimming cut 5 bases from V and 8 bases from J; bases unmatched to any gene: 3. Germline values: CDR1 SQVTM, CDR2 ANQGSEA. The CDR3 spans 12 residues. The CDR3 DNA reads TGCAGCGTTACCGGGACAGGGGGCGGCTACACCTTC. It encodes CSVTGTGGGYTF.

This clonotype has ten or more counts. The DNA of the CDR3 is TGTGCCTGGAGTGGGTCGACTAGCGGGAGGGCTGGGACCCAGTACTTC. It translates to CAWSGSTSGRAGTQYF. The chain is built from TRBV30 and TRBJ2-5, with 14 bases identical to TRBD2. Trimming at V came to 1 base and at J to 7 bases, leaving 8 bases not matched to a gene. Germline loops: CDR1 GTSNPN, CDR2 SVGIG (reference sequence). CDR3 length: 16 residues.

This chain connects TRBV9 to TRBJ2-5; the D gene could be TRBD1 or TRBD2 (5 bases each). V was cut by 0 bases and J by 2 bases, with 11 bases left in between. This CDR3 contains 15 residues. CDR1 is SGDLS, CDR2 YYNGEE, per germline. CDR3 amino acids: CASSVDRGPQETQYF. CDR3 DNA sequence: TGTGCCAGCAGCGTAGATAGGGGACCTCAAGAGACCCAGTACTTC.

In this sample, this clonotype turned up many times. The CDR3: CASSVGDANYGYTF. The CDR3 DNA sequence: TGTGCCAGCAGCGTAGGGGACGCTAACTATGGCTACACCTTC. The chain links TRBV9 to TRBJ1-2; D possibly corresponds to TRBD1 (5 bases). Germline-derived CDR1 and CDR2 are SGDLS and YYNGEE. The V gene lost 0 bases and the J gene lost 0 bases, with 6 bases spanning the gap. This CDR3 has 14 residues.

Comments on this clonotype: A much larger clone lies one base from this, so it may be a read error. V and J are TRBV28 and TRBJ1-1; D not resolved. V dropped 3 bases and J dropped 7 bases, with 9 bases sitting between them. CDR3 length equals 12 residues. Germline CDR1 MDHEN, CDR2 SYDVKM. CDR3: CASSLRVIEAFF. The CDR3 DNA sequence: TGTGCCAGCAGTTTGAGGGTGATTGAAGCTTTCTTT.

This clonotype occurred many times. The genes are TRBV3-1 and TRBJ2-7; 14 nucleotides line up with TRBD2. Germline V gene sequence: CDR1 LGHDT, CDR2 YNNKEL (reference sequence). This CDR3 is 17 amino acids long. V lost 6 bases, J lost 0 bases, and 7 bases stayed unmatched. The CDR3 nucleotides are TGTGCCAGCAGAACTCCGGGACTAGCGGGAGACTCCTACGAGCAGTACTTC. It yields the protein CASRTPGLAGDSYEQYF.

This clonotype was observed many times. The V call is TRBV3-1, the J call TRBJ2-1, with TRBD2 identical over 13 bases. Germline V gene sequence: CDR1 LGHDT, CDR2 YNNKEL (reference sequence). Germline trimming cut 1 base from V and 7 bases from J; bases unmatched to any gene: 10. The CDR3 has 18 amino acids. Written as DNA, the CDR3 is TGTGCCAGCAGCCAAGCCCTGCTTGGGACTAGCGGGAAGAATGAGCAGTTCTTC. It codes for CASSQALLGTSGKNEQFF.

The chain uses TRBV15 and TRBJ2-7; no firm D call. CDR1 LNHNV and CDR2 YYDKDF come from the germline V gene (reference sequence). The CDR3 extends over 15 amino acids. V lost 2 bases and J lost 0, with 11 bases in between. The CDR3 loop reads CATSRTSVCSYEQYF. The CDR3 nucleotides read TGTGCCACCAGCAGAACATCCGTCTGCTCCTACGAGCAGTACTTC.

This clonotype occurred many times. This rearrangement joins TRBV2 to TRBJ2-4; D gene ambiguous. V was trimmed by 5 bases and J by 0 bases, leaving 5 bases between them. The germline V gene encodes CDR1 SNHLY and CDR2 FYNNEI. The CDR3 is made up of 13 amino acids. Here the CDR3 DNA reads TGTGCCAGCAGTATGGGAGCCAAAAACATTCAGTACTTC. It specifies CASSMGAKNIQYF.

This chain joins TRBV5-1 and TRBJ1-2; a possible D gene is TRBD1 (6 bases). The V gene lost 4 bases and the J gene lost 8 bases, with 21 bases spanning the gap. CDR3 length: 15 amino acids. Germline CDR1 is SGHRS and CDR2 is YFSETQ. CDR3 sequence: CASSKDGGAKDGYTF. The CDR3 DNA is TGCGCCAGCAGCAAGGACGGGGGCGCGAAGGACGGCTACACCTTC.

This clonotype came up many times. The gene calls are TRBV29-1 and TRBJ2-7, with a tentative D call TRBD1 (5 bases). CDR1 is SQVTM and CDR2 is ANQGSEA in the germline V gene. This CDR3 is built from 18 residues. The V end was cut by 1 base, the J end by 0 bases, with 22 bases between. The chain's CDR3 is CSVEAPSIDSPVSYEQYF. The CDR3 bases are TGCAGCGTTGAAGCTCCCTCAATAGACAGCCCCGTCTCCTACGAGCAGTACTTC.

This clonotype was observed at least ten times. The J gene is TRBJ2-7, the V gene TRBV7-6; 10 nucleotides align to TRBD2. The germline CDR1 and CDR2 sequences are SGHVS and FNYEAQ. The CDR3 is 16 amino acids. V lost 5 bases, J lost 6 bases, and 13 bases stayed unmatched. The CDR3 loop is CASSAGLAAGMSEQYF. The CDR3 DNA follows: TGTGCCAGCAGCGCCGGACTAGCGGCGGGCATGAGCGAGCAGTACTTC.